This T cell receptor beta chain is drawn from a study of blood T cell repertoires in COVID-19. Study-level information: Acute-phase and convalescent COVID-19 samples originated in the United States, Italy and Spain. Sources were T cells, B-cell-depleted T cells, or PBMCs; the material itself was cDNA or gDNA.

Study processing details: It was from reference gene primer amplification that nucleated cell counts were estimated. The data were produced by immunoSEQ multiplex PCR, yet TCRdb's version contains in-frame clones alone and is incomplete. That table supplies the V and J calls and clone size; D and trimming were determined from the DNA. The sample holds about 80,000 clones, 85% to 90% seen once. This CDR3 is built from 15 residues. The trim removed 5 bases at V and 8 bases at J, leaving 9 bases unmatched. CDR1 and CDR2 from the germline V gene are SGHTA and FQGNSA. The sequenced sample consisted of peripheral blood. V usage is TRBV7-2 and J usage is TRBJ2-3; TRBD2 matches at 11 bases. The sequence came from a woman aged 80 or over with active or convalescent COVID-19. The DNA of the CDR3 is TGTGCCAGCAGCAAAACTAGCGGGAGAACGGGTACGCAGTATTTT. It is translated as CASSKTSGRTGTQYF.